The TCR beta chain described here comes from a study of T cells in women clearing cervical HPV infection. The CDR3 is 16 amino acids. Germline CDR1 reads LNHDA; CDR2 reads SQIVND (reference sequence). Sequencing was performed with immunoSEQ multiplex PCR; in TCRdb, only in-frame clones are kept and a portion is missing. This repertoire includes tens of thousands of clones. Of note for this clone: The read stops 3 residues short of the end of the CDR3; the missing end is completed from the germline J gene.

The sequenced sample consisted of blood buffy coat. V usage is TRBV19 and J usage is TRBJ2-3, with D perhaps matching TRBD2 (6 bases). This receptor was identified in a woman between 18 and 70 years old with a cervical HPV16 infection that either progressed to CIN3+ or cleared (not recorded which). CDR3: CASMQGVDYSNQPQYF. The CDR3 DNA, read in part, is TGTGCCAGTATGCAAGGGGTGGACTATAGCAATCAGCCG.